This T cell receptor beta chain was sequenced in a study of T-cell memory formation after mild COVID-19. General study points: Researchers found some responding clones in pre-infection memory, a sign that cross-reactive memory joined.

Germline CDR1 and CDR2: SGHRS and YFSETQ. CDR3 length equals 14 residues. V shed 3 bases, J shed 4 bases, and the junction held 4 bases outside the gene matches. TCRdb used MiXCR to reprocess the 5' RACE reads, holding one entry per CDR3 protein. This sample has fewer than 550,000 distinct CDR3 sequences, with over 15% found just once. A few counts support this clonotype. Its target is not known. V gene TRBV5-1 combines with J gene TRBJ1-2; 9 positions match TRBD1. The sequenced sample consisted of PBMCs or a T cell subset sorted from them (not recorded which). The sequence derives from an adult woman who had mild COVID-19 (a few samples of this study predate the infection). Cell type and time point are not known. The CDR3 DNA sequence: TGCGCCAGCAGCTCCGCGACAGGGGGCTATGGCTACACCTTC. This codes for CASSSATGGYGYTF.